The 2 T cell receptor beta chains below were found in one sample sequenced in a study of cytomegalovirus exposure and HLA in healthy donors. Libraries were prepared by immunoSEQ multiplex PCR; TCRdb keeps only in-frame clonotypes and omits some of them. The table shows about 110,000 clones, with about 94% occurring only once. The sample taken for sequencing was PBMCs. All receptors derive from a woman under 30 in good health and CMV-seronegative.

The rearrangement links TRBV5-6 to TRBJ1-2, with D possibly matching TRBD1 (5 bases). The CDR3 runs to 16 residues. Per the germline V gene, CDR1 is SGHDT and CDR2 is YYEEEE. Trimming shortened V by 4 bases and J by 8 bases, and 24 bases separated the two germline ends. DNA for the CDR3: TGTGCCAGCAGCAACCGCAACCAGGGCGTGGTTTGGGGCTACACCTTC. Its translation: CASSNRNQGVVWGYTF.

This chain links TRBV11-2 with TRBJ1-6; D gene uncertain. Germline-derived CDR1 and CDR2 are SGHAT and FQNNGV. Between the trimmed V and J ends, which lost 3 bases and 9 bases, there was a span of 12 bases. The CDR3 is 14 residues long. The CDR3 DNA follows: TGTGCCAGCAGCTTGTATATCTCCGGTTCACCCCTCCACTTT. It is translated as CASSLYISGSPLHF.